This T cell receptor beta chain appears in the sequencing data of a study of blood T cell repertoires in COVID-19. On the study more broadly: Whether acute or convalescent, the COVID-19 samples came from the United States, Italy and Spain. From T cells, B-cell-depleted T cells, or PBMCs came the material, which was cDNA or gDNA.

This CDR3 region has 14 residues. Between the trimmed V and J ends, which lost 4 bases and 5 bases, there was a span of 14 bases. CDR1 and CDR2 (germline): LGHDT, YNNKEL (reference sequence). Generated by immunoSEQ multiplex PCR, the TCRdb table keeps only in-frame clones and is missing some. Of hundreds of thousands of clones detected, 85% to 90% appear once; the ten largest clones hold about 6%. The specimen was peripheral blood. The chain uses TRBV3-1 (or the pseudogene TRBV3-2) and TRBJ1-1; unclear D gene. The receptor was derived from a woman between 45 and 65 years old with COVID-19, enrolled during active disease. The CDR3 loop reads CASSLNSGSTEAFF. The CDR3 DNA sequence: TGTGCCAGCAGCCTAAACTCGGGTTCGACTGAAGCTTTCTTT.